Listed below are T cell receptor beta chains from one sample, sequenced in a study of cytomegalovirus exposure and HLA in healthy donors. Sequencing used immunoSEQ multiplex PCR; TCRdb keeps in-frame clones, though not all of them. This repertoire includes 100,000 to 150,000 clones. The sample comprised PBMCs. These TCRs come from a man aged 40-50 years in good health and CMV-seronegative. Both conserved end residues are trimmed from each CDR3. The order of the fields is V gene, J gene, CDR3 protein.

TRBV11-3,TRBJ1-4,ASSLAGREKLF
TRBV5-1,TRBJ1-1,ASSLVGRANTEAF
TRBV28,TRBJ2-7,ASSLSGRMGAHSYEQY
TRBV25-1,TRBJ2-5,ASKDRGFPETQY
TRBV7-2,TRBJ2-7,ASSLVGTRSLGYEQY
TRBV7-2,TRBJ2-7,ASSSQRLYEQY
TRBV19,TRBJ2-3,ASSIAPGADTQY
TRBV25-1,TRBJ1-5,ASSEQGWGNQPQH
TRBV11-2,TRBJ2-1,ASSYALAIRHNEQF
TRBV7-9,TRBJ1-1,ASSLRTDTEAF
TRBV7-6,TRBJ1-5,ASSLMGRYSNQPQH
TRBV7-8,TRBJ2-1,ASSLEGRRGAGGPSSEQF
TRBV28,TRBJ2-7,ASSAQESSYEQY
TRBV4-1,TRBJ2-5,ASSQEMGPAQGTQY
TRBV28,TRBJ2-7,ASRTPTTTYEQY
TRBV28,TRBJ2-5,ASRLGSSGGQETQY
TRBV27,TRBJ2-7,ASSLSRRGAWSHEQY
TRBV5-1,TRBJ2-7,ASSNQGQESGEQY
TRBV6-1,TRBJ2-1,ASSDPGLAGFNEQF
TRBV13,TRBJ2-7,ASSRDYEQY
TRBV4-1,TRBJ2-7,ASSQVGQLVYEQY
TRBV7-8,TRBJ1-2,ASSLEGQGNYGYT
TRBV11-2,TRBJ1-5,ASSLSGGSNQPQH
TRBV5-4,TRBJ2-7,ASSLGGGRGHEQY
TRBV7-2,TRBJ1-6,ASSPGQGLNSPLH
TRBV4-1,TRBJ2-6,ASSPSEGRGSGANVLT
TRBV19,TRBJ1-1,ASRPPTWSEAF
TRBV7-9,TRBJ2-1,ASSLEVLAGNEQF
TRBV6-1,TRBJ2-7,ASRGTGYEQY
TRBV29-1,TRBJ1-1,SVTGTGGSPGAF
TRBV7-9,TRBJ1-1,ASSLNRAPTEAF
TRBV29-1,TRBJ2-1,SGTAGTPYNEQF
TRBV27,-,ASSLQRPLVRSYEQY
TRBV28,TRBJ1-4,ASTLSGDEKLF
TRBV9,TRBJ2-1,ASSPGTVHNEQF
TRBV28,TRBJ2-3,ASSFTGKNTQY
TRBV6-5,TRBJ2-6,ASSYEGAGANVLT
TRBV4-1,TRBJ2-7,ASSQDGAGVAGKEGYEQY
TRBV7-9,TRBJ2-5,ASSPYQWETQY
TRBV10-3,TRBJ2-7,AISTRGGAYEQY
TRBV28,TRBJ2-3,ASTPVYRRENTQY